These 21 T cell receptor beta chains share one sample of origin, sequenced in a study of cytomegalovirus exposure and HLA in healthy donors. TCRdb keeps only in-frame clones here, not all; method: immunoSEQ multiplex PCR. The sample gives approximately 98,000 clones, approximately 94% of which show up once; roughly 0.7% is in the top ten. Sequencing was done on a sample of PBMCs. Receptors were obtained from a woman aged 18-29 years in good health and CMV-seronegative.

V gene TRBV27 combines with J gene TRBJ1-2, with TRBD1 matching 8 bases. This CDR3 is built from 12 residues. After removal of 5 bases from V and 12 bases from J, the junction contained 8 bases not matched to a gene. CDR1 MNHEY and CDR2 SMNVEV come from the germline V gene (reference sequence). Here the CDR3 reads CASSPGQGNHTF. In nucleotides, the CDR3 is TGTGCCAGCAGTCCAGGACAGGGCAACCACACCTTC.

The V call is TRBV7-9, the J call TRBJ1-6, with D possibly being TRBD1 (5 bases). CDR1 is SEHNR and CDR2 is FQNEAQ in the germline V gene (reference sequence). V was cut by 5 bases and J by 11 bases, with 13 bases left in between. This CDR3 contains 13 residues. The CDR3 DNA is TGTGCCAGCAGCCAGGGCGGGAGTACACCCCTCCACTTT. Translated: CASSQGGSTPLHF.

The chain carries TRBV7-8 and TRBJ2-7; D may be TRBD1 (6 bases). The CDR3 has 18 residues. CDR1 and CDR2 from the germline V gene are SGHVS and FQNEAQ. V shed 3 bases and J shed 2 bases, with 23 bases lying between them. The CDR3 region has the DNA TGTGCCAGCAGCTTTCCCTCCGACGGCAGGGGAGACCCCTACGAGCAGTACTTC. This codes for CASSFPSDGRGDPYEQYF.

This clone was seen just once. This chain links TRBV7-6 with TRBJ2-2, with TRBD1 as a possible D gene (7 bases). Germline CDR1 and CDR2: SGHVS and FNYEAQ. The CDR3 contains 16 residues. V was clipped by 3 bases and J by 6 bases, with 17 bases between them. CDR3 in amino acids: CASSLEEEGAPGELFF. DNA of the CDR3: TGTGCCAGCAGCTTGGAGGAGGAGGGGGCACCCGGGGAGCTGTTTTTT.

The J gene is TRBJ2-1, the V gene TRBV2; no clear D gene. The CDR3 runs 11 residues. The germline V gene has CDR1 SNHLY and CDR2 FYNNEI. V lost 3 bases and J lost 7, with 4 bases in between. For the CDR3, the DNA is TGTGCCAGCAGTGAGGAGAATGAGCAGTTCTTC. As protein: CASSEENEQFF.

The chain uses TRBV19 and TRBJ2-7; 9 nucleotides line up with TRBD1. Germline V gene lookup returns CDR1 LNHDA and CDR2 SQIVND (reference sequence). Trimming at V came to 6 bases and at J to 2 bases, leaving 8 bases not matched to a gene. The CDR3 covers 15 residues. CDR3 protein: CASRDGTGPPYEQYF. CDR3 bases: TGTGCCAGTAGAGACGGGACAGGGCCACCCTACGAGCAGTACTTC. The whole variable domain, filled in from reference TRBV19 and TRBJ2-7, reads DGGITQSPKYLFRKEGQNVTLSCEQNLNHDAMYWYRQDPGQGLRLIYYSQIVNDFQKGDIAEGYSVSREKKESFPLTVTSAQKNPTAFYLCASRDGTGPPYEQYFGPGTRLTVT.

This rearrangement joins TRBV10-3 to TRBJ1-2; tentatively, D is TRBD1 (6 bases). Trimming left V 1 base short and J 2 bases short, with 14 bases between. CDR3 length equals 16 residues. The germline V gene encodes CDR1 ENHRY and CDR2 SYGVKD. Here the CDR3 DNA reads TGTGCCATCAGTGAGTGGCAGGGGCGTAAGAACTATGGCTACACCTTC. It codes for CAISEWQGRKNYGYTF.

This clone was seen once. This rearrangement joins TRBV18 to TRBJ1-5, with TRBD1 matching over 9 bases. CDR3 length: 16 amino acids. Looked up from germline, CDR1 is KGHSH and CDR2 is LQKENI. Losses at the gene ends were 3 bases for V and 7 bases for J; bases not matched to a gene: 10. The chain's CDR3 is CASSPNAQGAGQPQHF. The CDR3 nucleotides are TGTGCCAGCTCACCGAATGCACAGGGGGCTGGGCAGCCCCAGCATTTT.

The chain is built from TRBV27 and TRBJ1-2; D is uncertain. In germline, CDR1 is MNHEY, CDR2 SMNVEV (reference sequence). The CDR3 length is 15 residues. V gave up 4 bases and J gave up 0 bases, with 12 bases separating them. Here the CDR3 reads CASSSGATPNYGYTF. CDR3 DNA: TGTGCCAGCAGTTCGGGTGCCACTCCTAACTATGGCTACACCTTC.

This chain connects TRBV15 to TRBJ2-3; 7 nucleotides align to TRBD1. The CDR3 length is 15 residues. Germline assignment: CDR1 LNHNV and CDR2 YYDKDF (reference sequence). J lost 3 bases, V lost 4 bases, and 7 bases had no gene match. CDR3 sequence reads: CATSIWDSRTDTQYF. The CDR3 coding sequence is TGTGCCACCAGCATCTGGGACAGCAGGACAGATACGCAGTATTTT.

This clone was counted a few times. The chain is built from TRBV6-6 and TRBJ2-5; D possibly corresponds to TRBD2 (5 bases). CDR3 length: 13 amino acids. The germline CDR1 and CDR2 sequences are MNHNY and SVGAGI (reference sequence). V gave up 6 bases and J gave up 2 bases, with 10 bases separating them. CDR3 coding DNA: TGTGCCAGCAGACCCAGGACTCAAGAGACCCAGTACTTC. It specifies CASRPRTQETQYF.

This sequence joins TRBV6-1 and TRBJ1-4; TRBD1 is a possible D gene (5 bases). V was cut by 0 bases and J by 7 bases, with 9 bases left in between. The CDR3 length is 14 residues. Germline V CDR1 and CDR2: MNHNS, SASEGT. The CDR3 reads CASSEAVRGEKLFF. In DNA, the CDR3 is TGTGCCAGCAGTGAAGCCGTTAGGGGTGAAAAACTGTTTTTT.

The chain carries TRBV5-4 and TRBJ2-3, with D perhaps TRBD2 (6 bases). The CDR3 totals 15 residues. V lost 0 bases to trimming and J lost 3 bases, with 11 bases between them. Looked up from germline, CDR1 is SGHNT and CDR2 is YYREEE (reference sequence). The CDR3 DNA sequence: TGTGCCAGCAGCTTGGGGGGGGTAACAACAGATACGCAGTATTTT. Translation gives CASSLGGVTTDTQYF.

The chain employs TRBV5-8 and TRBJ1-5; 8 bases map to TRBD1. The CDR3 contains 13 residues. In germline, CDR1 is SGHTS, CDR2 YDEGEE. Germline trimming cut 4 bases from V and 7 bases from J; bases unmatched to any gene: 4. The CDR3 DNA is TGTGCCAGCAGCCCGACAGGGGACCAGCCCCAGCATTTT. Translating it yields CASSPTGDQPQHF. The whole variable domain, filled in from reference TRBV5-8 and TRBJ1-5, reads EAGVTQSPTHLIKTRGQQATLRCSPISGHTSVYWYQQALGLGLQFLLWYDEGEERNRGNFPPRFSGRQFPNYSSELNVNALELEDSALYLCASSPTGDQPQHFGDGTRLSIL.

The chain's CDR3 is CASSLVKGSGLLGQYF. The CDR3 coding sequence is TGTGCCAGCAGTTTAGTTAAAGGCTCAGGTCTCCTCGGGCAGTACTTC. The V gene is TRBV28, the J gene TRBJ2-7; no clear D gene. V lost 2 bases to trimming and J lost 9 bases, with 23 bases between them. CDR3 length equals 16 residues. Germline-derived CDR1 and CDR2 are MDHEN and SYDVKM.

As regards this clone: The sample holds other DNA sequences that translate to the same CDR3. The chain is built from TRBV28 and TRBJ1-2; 8 bases match TRBD1. J lost 5 bases, V lost 2 bases, and 1 base had no gene match. Germline assignment: CDR1 MDHEN and CDR2 SYDVKM. The CDR3 has 13 amino acids. The CDR3: CASSLGQGYGYTF. CDR3 sequence (DNA): TGTGCCAGCAGTTTAGGACAGGGATATGGCTACACCTTC.

This chain uses TRBV7-9 with TRBJ2-7; D is possibly TRBD2 (6 bases). CDR3 length: 15 residues. The V gene lost 2 bases and the J gene lost 2 bases, with 13 bases spanning the gap. Germline V gene sequence: CDR1 SEHNR, CDR2 FQNEAQ (reference sequence). The CDR3 coding sequence is TGTGCCAGCAGCTTACAGGGCGGGGTAGCCTACGAGCAGTACTTC. Protein product: CASSLQGGVAYEQYF.

This chain links TRBV7-2 with TRBJ2-2, with TRBD2 identical over 14 bases. Germline V gene data show CDR1 as SGHTA and CDR2 as FQGNSA. V dropped 5 bases and J dropped 6; count of bases not matched to a gene: 5. This CDR3 contains 16 residues. Here the CDR3 reads CASSTRTSGGSGELFF. In DNA, the CDR3 is TGTGCCAGCAGCACAAGGACTAGCGGGGGGTCCGGGGAGCTGTTTTTT.

This chain's CDR3 is CASSARQGAVSVGTDTQYF. The CDR3 DNA sequence: TGTGCCAGCAGCGCACGGCAGGGGGCTGTTAGCGTGGGCACAGATACGCAGTATTTT. This chain connects TRBV2 to TRBJ2-3; 8 bases fit TRBD1. The V gene's germline CDR1 is SNHLY and CDR2 FYNNEI. The CDR3 runs to 19 residues. V trimming: 6 bases; J trimming: 1 base; junction bases outside the gene matches: 18.

The chain couples TRBV21-1 to TRBJ1-1. TRBV21-1 is described as a pseudogene. There are 15 residues in the CDR3. CDR3 loop: CASSKEEGRGTEAFF. The CDR3 DNA follows: TGTGCCAGCAGCAAAGAGGAAGGGAGGGGCACTGAAGCTTTCTTT.

V and J are TRBV2 and TRBJ2-3, with a tentative D call TRBD2 (6 bases). The CDR3 contains 16 residues. The germline V and J ends were trimmed by 6 bases and 2 bases, with 18 bases remaining between them. Germline CDR1 and CDR2: SNHLY and FYNNEI. CDR3 region: CASSDTGTLITDTQYF. Here the CDR3 DNA reads TGTGCCAGCAGCGATACCGGGACTCTAATCACAGATACGCAGTATTTT.